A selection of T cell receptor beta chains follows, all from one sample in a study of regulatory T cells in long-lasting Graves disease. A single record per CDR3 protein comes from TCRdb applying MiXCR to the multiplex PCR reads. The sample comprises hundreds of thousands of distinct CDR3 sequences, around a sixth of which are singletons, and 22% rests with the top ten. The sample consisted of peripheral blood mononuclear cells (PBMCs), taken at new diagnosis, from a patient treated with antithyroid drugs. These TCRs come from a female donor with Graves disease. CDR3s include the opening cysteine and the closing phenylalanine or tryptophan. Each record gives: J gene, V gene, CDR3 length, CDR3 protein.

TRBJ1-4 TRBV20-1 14 CSARVGTGGEKLFF
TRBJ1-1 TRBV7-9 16 CASSSARGGENTEAFF
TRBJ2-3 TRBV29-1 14 CSVEGTKSTDTQYF
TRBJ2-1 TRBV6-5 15 CASSLDREFYNEQFF
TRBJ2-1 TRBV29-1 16 CSVEDLGLAGAGEQFF
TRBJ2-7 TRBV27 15 CASSVVGQAFYEQYF
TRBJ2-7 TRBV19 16 CASSETSGRSWVEQYF
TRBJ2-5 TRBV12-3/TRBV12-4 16 CASSLQSGGQGETQYF
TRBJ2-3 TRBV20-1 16 CSARLGVGYGTDTQYF
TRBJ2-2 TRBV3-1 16 CASRIMDRGRTGELFF
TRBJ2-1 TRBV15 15 CATSREGGGGNEQFF
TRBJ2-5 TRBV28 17 CASSSSFGTAFQETQYF
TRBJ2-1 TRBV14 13 CASSLLGSNEQFF
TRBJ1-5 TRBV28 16 CASTPAGDSFYQPQHF
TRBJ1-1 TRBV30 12 CAWSREGTEAFF
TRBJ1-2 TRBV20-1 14 CSARVSGAGDGYTF
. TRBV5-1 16 CASSWRGGARVETQYF
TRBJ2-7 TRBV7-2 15 CASSRGTAPSYEQYF
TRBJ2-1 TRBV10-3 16 CAISQPVGTIGNEQFF
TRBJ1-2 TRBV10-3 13 CAISEAGGRGYTF
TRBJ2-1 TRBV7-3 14 CASSLITGINEQFF
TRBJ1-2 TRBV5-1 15 CASSSGQGVRYGYTF